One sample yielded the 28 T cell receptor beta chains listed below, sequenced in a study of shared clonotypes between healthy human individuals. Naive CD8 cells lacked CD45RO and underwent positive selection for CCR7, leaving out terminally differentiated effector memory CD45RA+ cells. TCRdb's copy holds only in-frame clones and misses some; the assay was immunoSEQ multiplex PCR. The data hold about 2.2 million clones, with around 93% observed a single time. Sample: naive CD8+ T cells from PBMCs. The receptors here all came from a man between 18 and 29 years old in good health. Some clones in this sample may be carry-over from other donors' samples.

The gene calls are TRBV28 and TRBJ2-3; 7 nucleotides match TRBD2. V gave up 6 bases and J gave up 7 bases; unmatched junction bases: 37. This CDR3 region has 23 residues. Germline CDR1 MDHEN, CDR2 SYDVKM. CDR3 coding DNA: TGTGCCAGCAGCCTGACTAGCCTCCGGGTTGATACTGGGGTGCGACTAGGGCTAAATACGCAGTATTTT. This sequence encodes CASSLTSLRVDTGVRLGLNTQYF.

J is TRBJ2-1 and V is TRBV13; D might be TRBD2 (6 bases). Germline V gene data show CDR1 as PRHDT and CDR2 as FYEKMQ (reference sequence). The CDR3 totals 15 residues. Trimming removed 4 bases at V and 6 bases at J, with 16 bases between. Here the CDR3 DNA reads TGTGCCAGCAGCTCGGGGACTGAATCGTCCAATGAGCAGTTCTTC. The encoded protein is CASSSGTESSNEQFF.

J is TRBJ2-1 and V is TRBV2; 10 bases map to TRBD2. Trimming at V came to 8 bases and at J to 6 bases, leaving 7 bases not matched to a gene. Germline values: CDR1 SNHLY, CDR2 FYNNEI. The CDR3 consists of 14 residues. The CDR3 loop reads CASRTAGGPNEQFF. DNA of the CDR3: TGTGCCAGCCGGACAGCGGGAGGGCCCAATGAGCAGTTCTTC.

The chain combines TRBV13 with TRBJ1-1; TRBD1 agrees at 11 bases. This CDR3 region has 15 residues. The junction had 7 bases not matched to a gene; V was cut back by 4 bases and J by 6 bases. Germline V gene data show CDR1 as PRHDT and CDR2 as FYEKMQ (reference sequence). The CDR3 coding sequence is TGTGCCAGCAGCTATCTTCCGGGACAGGGGGCTGAAGCTTTCTTT. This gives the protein CASSYLPGQGAEAFF.

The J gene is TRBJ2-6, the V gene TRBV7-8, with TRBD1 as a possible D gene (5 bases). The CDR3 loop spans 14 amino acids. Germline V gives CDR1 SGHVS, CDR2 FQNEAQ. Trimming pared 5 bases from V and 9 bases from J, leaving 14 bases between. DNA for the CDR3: TGTGCCAGCAGCGGGCAGGGTTGGGTCAACGTCCTGACTTTC. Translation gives CASSGQGWVNVLTF.

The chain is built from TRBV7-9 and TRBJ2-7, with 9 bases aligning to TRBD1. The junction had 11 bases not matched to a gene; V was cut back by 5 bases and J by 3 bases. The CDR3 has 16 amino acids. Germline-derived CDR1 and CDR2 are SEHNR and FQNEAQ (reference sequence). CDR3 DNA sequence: TGTGCCAGCAGCCTTCTAGCCCGGACAGGGGACTACGAGCAGTACTTC. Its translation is CASSLLARTGDYEQYF. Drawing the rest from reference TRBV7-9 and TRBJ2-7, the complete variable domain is DTGVSQNPRHKITKRGQNVTFRCDPISEHNRLYWYRQTLGQGPEFLTYFQNEAQLEKSRLLSDRFSAERPKGSFSTLEIQRTEQGDSAMYLCASSLLARTGDYEQYFGPGTRLTVT.

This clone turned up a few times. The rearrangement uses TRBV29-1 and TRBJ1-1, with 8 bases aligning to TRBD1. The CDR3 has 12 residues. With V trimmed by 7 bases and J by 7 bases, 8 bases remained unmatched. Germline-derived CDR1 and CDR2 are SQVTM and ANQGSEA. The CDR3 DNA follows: TGCAGCGACTGGACAGGGAGAAATGAAGCTTTCTTT. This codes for CSDWTGRNEAFF.

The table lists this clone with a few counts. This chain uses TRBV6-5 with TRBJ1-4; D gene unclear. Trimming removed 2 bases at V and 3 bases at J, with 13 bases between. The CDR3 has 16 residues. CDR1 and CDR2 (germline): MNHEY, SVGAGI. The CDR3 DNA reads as TGTGCCAGCAGTTACCGAAGGATCTTAGCTAATGAAAAACTGTTTTTT. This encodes CASSYRRILANEKLFF.

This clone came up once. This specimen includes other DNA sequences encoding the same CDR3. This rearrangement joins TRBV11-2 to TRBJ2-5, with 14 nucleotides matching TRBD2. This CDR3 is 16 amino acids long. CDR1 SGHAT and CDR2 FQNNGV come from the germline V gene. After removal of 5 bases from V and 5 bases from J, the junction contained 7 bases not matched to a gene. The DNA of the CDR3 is TGTGCCAGCAGCCCCGGGACTAGCGGGAGAGGGGAGACCCAGTACTTC. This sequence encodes CASSPGTSGRGETQYF.

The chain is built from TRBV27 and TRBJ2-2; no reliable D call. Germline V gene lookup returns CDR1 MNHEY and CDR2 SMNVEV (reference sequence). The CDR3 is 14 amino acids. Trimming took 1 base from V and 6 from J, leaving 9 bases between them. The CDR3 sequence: CASSLLSNPGELFF. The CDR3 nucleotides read TGTGCCAGCAGTTTATTGTCCAACCCCGGGGAGCTGTTTTTT.

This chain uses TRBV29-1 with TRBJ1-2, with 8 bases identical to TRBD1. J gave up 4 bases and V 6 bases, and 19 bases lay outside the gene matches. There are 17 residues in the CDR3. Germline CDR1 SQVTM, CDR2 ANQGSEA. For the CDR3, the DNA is TGCAGCGTCTTGCAAGTGGACCAGACAGGGGCGGGCTATGGCTACACCTTC. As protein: CSVLQVDQTGAGYGYTF.

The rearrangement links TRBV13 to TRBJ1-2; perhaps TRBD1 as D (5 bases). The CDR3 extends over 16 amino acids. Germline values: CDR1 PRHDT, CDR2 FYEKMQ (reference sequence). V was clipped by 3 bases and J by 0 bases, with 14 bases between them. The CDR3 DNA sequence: TGTGCCAGCAGCTTGGGGACGGTAAGGTCTAACTATGGCTACACCTTC. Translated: CASSLGTVRSNYGYTF.

DNA of the CDR3: TGTGCCAGCAGGTTCAGTCCCGATGAATACAATGAGCAGTTCTTC. It is translated as CASRFSPDEYNEQFF. The chain combines TRBV27 with TRBJ2-1; D not certain. The germline V gene has CDR1 MNHEY and CDR2 SMNVEV (reference sequence). V dropped 6 bases and J dropped 4 bases, with 16 bases sitting between them. This CDR3 is built from 15 residues.

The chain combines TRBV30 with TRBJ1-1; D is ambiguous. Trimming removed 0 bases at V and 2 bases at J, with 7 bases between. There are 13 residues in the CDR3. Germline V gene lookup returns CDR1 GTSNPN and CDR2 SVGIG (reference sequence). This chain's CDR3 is CAWSVLINTEAFF. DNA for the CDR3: TGTGCCTGGAGTGTTTTGATAAACACTGAAGCTTTCTTT.

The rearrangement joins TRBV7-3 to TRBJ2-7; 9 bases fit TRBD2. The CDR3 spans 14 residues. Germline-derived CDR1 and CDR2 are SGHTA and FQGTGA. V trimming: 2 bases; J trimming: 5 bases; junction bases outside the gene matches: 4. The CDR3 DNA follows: TGTGCCAGCAGCTTAGACGGACTAGCGCACGAGCAGTACTTC. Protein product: CASSLDGLAHEQYF.

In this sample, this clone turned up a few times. The CDR3 here is CATRTGTDSNQPQHF. CDR3 sequence (DNA): TGTGCCACCAGAACCGGGACGGATAGCAATCAGCCCCAGCATTTT. The chain uses TRBV15 and TRBJ1-5, with D maybe TRBD1 (5 bases). V lost 6 bases, J lost 0 bases, and 12 bases lay in between. Germline V CDR1 and CDR2: LNHNV, YYDKDF (reference sequence). This CDR3 is 15 amino acids long. The full variable domain, with the rest looked up from reference TRBV15 and TRBJ1-5, is DAMVIQNPRYQVTQFGKPVTLSCSQTLNHNVMYWYQQKSSQAPKLLFHYYDKDFNNEADTPDNFQSRRPNTSFCFLDIRSPGLGDTAMYLCATRTGTDSNQPQHFGDGTRLSIL.

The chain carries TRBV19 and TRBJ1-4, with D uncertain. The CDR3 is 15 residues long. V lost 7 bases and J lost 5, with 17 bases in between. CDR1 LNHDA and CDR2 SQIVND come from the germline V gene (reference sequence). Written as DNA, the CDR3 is TGTGCCAGTACTACCGTGGGGTATTTGAATGAAAAACTGTTTTTT. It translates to CASTTVGYLNEKLFF.

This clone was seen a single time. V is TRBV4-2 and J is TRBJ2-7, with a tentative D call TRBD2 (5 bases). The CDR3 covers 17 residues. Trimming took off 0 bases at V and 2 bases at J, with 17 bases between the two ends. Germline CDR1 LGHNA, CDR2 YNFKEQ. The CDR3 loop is CASSQEAVGQLTYEQYF. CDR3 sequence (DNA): TGTGCCAGCAGCCAAGAAGCGGTAGGGCAGTTAACCTACGAGCAGTACTTC.

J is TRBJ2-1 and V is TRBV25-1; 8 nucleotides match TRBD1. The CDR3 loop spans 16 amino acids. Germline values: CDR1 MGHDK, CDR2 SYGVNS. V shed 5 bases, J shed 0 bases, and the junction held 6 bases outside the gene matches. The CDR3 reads CASSYRTGGSYNEQFF. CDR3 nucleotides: TGTGCCAGCAGTTACCGAACAGGGGGCTCCTACAATGAGCAGTTCTTC.

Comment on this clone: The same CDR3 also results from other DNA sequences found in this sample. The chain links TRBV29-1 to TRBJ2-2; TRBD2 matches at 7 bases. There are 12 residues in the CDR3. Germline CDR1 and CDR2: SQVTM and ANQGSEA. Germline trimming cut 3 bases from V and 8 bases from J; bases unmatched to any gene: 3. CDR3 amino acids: CSVEGGAGELFF. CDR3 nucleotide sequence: TGCAGCGTTGAGGGAGGGGCTGGGGAGCTGTTTTTT.

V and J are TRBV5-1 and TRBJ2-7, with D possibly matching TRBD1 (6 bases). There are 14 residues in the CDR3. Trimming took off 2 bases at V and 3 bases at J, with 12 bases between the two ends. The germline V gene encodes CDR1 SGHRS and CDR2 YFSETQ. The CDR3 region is CASSFTGISYEQYF. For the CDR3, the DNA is TGCGCCAGCAGCTTCACAGGGATCAGCTACGAGCAGTACTTC.

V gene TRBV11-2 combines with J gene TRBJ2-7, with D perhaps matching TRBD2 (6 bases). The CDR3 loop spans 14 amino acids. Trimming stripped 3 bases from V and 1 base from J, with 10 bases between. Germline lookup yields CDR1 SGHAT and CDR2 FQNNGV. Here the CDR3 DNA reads TGTGCCAGCAGCTTGAGCCGGGGGTCCTACGAGCAGTACTTC. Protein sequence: CASSLSRGSYEQYF.

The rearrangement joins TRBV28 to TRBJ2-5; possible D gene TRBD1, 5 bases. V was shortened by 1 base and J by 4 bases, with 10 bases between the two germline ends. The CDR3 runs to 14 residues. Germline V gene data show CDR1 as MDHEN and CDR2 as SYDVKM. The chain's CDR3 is CASSLSGLGETQYF. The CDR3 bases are TGTGCCAGCAGTTTATCAGGGTTAGGAGAGACCCAGTACTTC.

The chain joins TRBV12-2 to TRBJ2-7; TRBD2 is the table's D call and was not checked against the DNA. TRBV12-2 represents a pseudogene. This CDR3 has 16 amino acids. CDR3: CASRLAGAASSYEQYF. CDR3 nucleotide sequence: TGTGCAAGTCGCTTAGCGGGAGCCGCCAGCTCCTACGAGCAGTACTTC.

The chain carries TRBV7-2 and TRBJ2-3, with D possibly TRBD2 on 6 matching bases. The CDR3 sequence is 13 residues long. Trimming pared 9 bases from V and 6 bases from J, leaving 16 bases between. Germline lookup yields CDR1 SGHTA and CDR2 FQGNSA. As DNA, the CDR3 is TGTGCCAGTTGGGGGGATCGAGGGGATACGCAGTATTTT. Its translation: CASWGDRGDTQYF.

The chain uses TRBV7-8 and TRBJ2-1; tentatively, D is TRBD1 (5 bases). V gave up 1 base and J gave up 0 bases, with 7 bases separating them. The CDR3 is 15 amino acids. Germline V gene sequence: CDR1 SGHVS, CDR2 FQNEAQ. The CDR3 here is CASSLGGFSYNEQFF. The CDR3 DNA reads TGTGCCAGCAGCTTAGGGGGCTTCTCCTACAATGAGCAGTTCTTC.

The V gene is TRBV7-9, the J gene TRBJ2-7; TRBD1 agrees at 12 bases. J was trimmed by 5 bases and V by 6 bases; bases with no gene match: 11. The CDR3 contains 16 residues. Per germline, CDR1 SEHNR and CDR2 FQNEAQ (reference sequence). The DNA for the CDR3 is TGTGCCAGCAGGTCCTTCTCCGGGACAGGGGGCCACGAGCAGTACTTC. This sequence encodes CASRSFSGTGGHEQYF.

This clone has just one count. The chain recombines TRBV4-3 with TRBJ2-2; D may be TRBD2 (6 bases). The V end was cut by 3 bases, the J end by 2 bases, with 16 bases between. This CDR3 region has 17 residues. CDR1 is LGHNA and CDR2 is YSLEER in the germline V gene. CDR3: CASSQWVEGANTGELFF. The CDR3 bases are TGCGCCAGCAGCCAGTGGGTGGAGGGAGCTAACACCGGGGAGCTGTTTTTT.